The clone carrying this T cell receptor beta chain occurred a few times. TCRdb fed the 5' RACE reads into MiXCR, producing one record per CDR3 protein. The table includes 410,000 or so distinct CDR3 sequences, about a quarter detected once. The CDR3 extends over 16 amino acids. With 0 bases removed from V and 6 bases from J, the gap between germline ends came to 15 bases. The germline V gene encodes CDR1 MNHEY and CDR2 SVGAGI. The sample comes from a study of T-cell memory formation after mild COVID-19. Study context: TCR clusters mostly belonged to single donors.

This clonotype originated in an adult woman who had mild COVID-19 (a few samples of this study predate the infection). Cell type and time point are not known. The V gene is TRBV6-5, the J gene TRBJ2-1; possible D gene TRBD2, 5 bases. Input material: PBMCs or a T cell subset sorted from them (not recorded which). CDR3 amino acids: CASSYSGLARGNEQFF. The CDR3 DNA follows: TGTGCCAGCAGTTACTCAGGTCTAGCCCGGGGCAATGAGCAGTTCTTC.